Below are 26 T cell receptor beta chains sequenced from a single sample in a study of blood T cell repertoires in COVID-19. Sequenced by immunoSEQ multiplex PCR; TCRdb stores in-frame clones only, minus some. The sample holds 320,000 or so clones, 85% seen once. The sequencing input was PBMCs or T cells enriched from blood (not recorded which). These receptors originate from a woman aged 25-40 years who had been exposed to COVID-19.

The rearrangement links TRBV23-1 to TRBJ2-1; possibly TRBD2 for D (5 bases). TRBV23-1 is placed among ORFs of uncertain function. The CDR3 consists of 15 residues. Trimming removed 0 bases from V and 1 base from J, with 7 bases in between. The CDR3 coding sequence is TGCGCCAGCAGTCAATCGGGAGTTTCCTACAATGAGCAGTTCTTC. Protein sequence: CASSQSGVSYNEQFF.

The CDR3 sequence is CASSQDVSGGTDTQYF. Here the CDR3 DNA reads TGCGCCAGCAGCCAAGATGTGAGCGGGGGGACAGATACGCAGTATTTT. The chain recombines TRBV4-1 with TRBJ2-3, with TRBD2 matching 9 bases. The germline V gene encodes CDR1 MGHRA and CDR2 YSYEKL. V was pared by 0 bases and J by 3 bases, with 4 bases of the junction left unmatched. The CDR3 extends over 16 amino acids.

V usage is TRBV28 and J usage is TRBJ1-6; 8 bases agree with TRBD1. CDR3 length equals 16 residues. The J segment lost 5 bases and the V segment lost 2 bases, leaving 5 bases of the junction unmatched. Germline CDR1 and CDR2: MDHEN and SYDVKM. CDR3 nucleotide sequence: TGTGCCAGCAGTTTACGGACAGGGACTAATAATTCACCCCTCCACTTT. Protein product: CASSLRTGTNNSPLHF.

The chain has TRBV28 and TRBJ1-2; 7 positions agree with TRBD1. The V gene end was trimmed by 6 bases and the J gene end by 2 bases; junction bases not matched to a gene: 9. Germline CDR1 MDHEN, CDR2 SYDVKM. The CDR3 is made up of 15 amino acids. The DNA for the CDR3 is TGTGCCAGCAGACTCCAACAGGGGCCAAACTATGGCTACACCTTC. Protein: CASRLQQGPNYGYTF.

The CDR3 reads CASSRNLPTGGGTLQFGSEQFF. As DNA, the CDR3 is TGTGCCAGCAGTCGCAATTTACCCACTGGTGGGGGCACCTTACAGTTCGGAAGTGAGCAGTTCTTC. The V and J genes are TRBV6-6 and TRBJ2-1; TRBD1 might be the D (6 bases). The CDR3 loop spans 22 amino acids. CDR1 and CDR2 from the germline V gene are MNHNY and SVGAGI (reference sequence). With 5 bases removed from V and 9 bases from J, the gap between germline ends came to 41 bases.

The gene calls are TRBV6-5 and TRBJ2-6; D may be TRBD2 (6 bases). The CDR3 is 14 residues long. Trimming left V 10 bases short and J 4 bases short, with 14 bases between. In germline, CDR1 is MNHEY, CDR2 SVGAGI. The CDR3 protein is CAIKTSSGANVLTF. The CDR3 DNA reads as TGTGCCATCAAAACTAGCTCCGGGGCCAACGTCCTGACTTTC.

The chain employs TRBV9 and TRBJ1-4; 7 bases align to TRBD1. V lost 3 bases, J lost 6 bases, and 5 bases stayed unmatched. Germline CDR1 reads SGDLS; CDR2 reads YYNGEE. This CDR3 is built from 14 residues. CDR3 loop: CASSGGTVDEKLFF. In DNA, the CDR3 is TGTGCCAGCAGCGGCGGGACAGTAGATGAAAAACTGTTTTTT.

The DNA for the CDR3 is TGTGCCAGCAGTTACGGACAGCGGAATCAGCCCCAGCATTTT. Its protein product is CASSYGQRNQPQHF. This chain joins TRBV6-5 and TRBJ1-5, with D possibly TRBD1 on 6 matching bases. Deletions cut 2 bases from V and 4 bases from J, with 9 bases between. The CDR3 covers 14 residues. Germline CDR1 is MNHEY and CDR2 is SVGAGI.

A few counts support this clone. The chain is built from TRBV7-9 and TRBJ2-7; possibly TRBD1 for D (5 bases). Deletions cut 6 bases from V and 6 bases from J, with 12 bases between. This CDR3 has 12 amino acids. Germline CDR1 reads SEHNR; CDR2 reads FQNEAQ (reference sequence). The CDR3 region is CASSRTTGEQYF. CDR3 in DNA: TGTGCCAGCAGTCGGACAACCGGCGAGCAGTACTTC.

As concerns this clone: Relative to the germline gene, one junction end is altered; a read error may explain this. The J gene is TRBJ2-1, the V gene TRBV7-9, with TRBD2 matching 8 bases. Germline V gene sequence: CDR1 SEHNR, CDR2 FQNEAQ (reference sequence). This CDR3 is 13 amino acids long. DNA for the CDR3: TGTGCCAGCAGCCCGACGCCGGGACTAGTAATAATCTTC. It yields the protein CASSPTPGLVIIF.

The rearrangement uses TRBV14 and TRBJ2-6, with unresolved D. Germline assignment: CDR1 SGHDN and CDR2 FVKESK. The germline V and J ends were trimmed by 1 base and 3 bases, with 7 bases remaining between them. CDR3 length: 15 residues. CDR3 in amino acids: CASSQGAFGANVLTF. As DNA, the CDR3 is TGTGCCAGCAGCCAAGGGGCCTTTGGGGCCAACGTCCTGACTTTC.

The chain combines TRBV10-2 with TRBJ2-1; 9 bases align to TRBD2. The length of the CDR3 is 14 residues. V was pared by 6 bases and J by 8 bases, with 8 bases of the junction left unmatched. Germline V gene lookup returns CDR1 WSHSY and CDR2 SAAADI. CDR3 in amino acids: CASRPGLAVDEQFF. CDR3 nucleotides: TGCGCCAGCAGACCGGGACTAGCAGTCGATGAGCAGTTCTTC.

In this sample, this clone turned up a few times. CDR3 loop: CASSDGQGANQPQHF. CDR3 bases: TGTGCCAGCAGTGATGGACAGGGGGCAAATCAGCCCCAGCATTTT. V and J are TRBV28 and TRBJ1-5, with TRBD1 matching over 11 bases. CDR3 length equals 15 residues. The V segment lost 5 bases and the J segment 4 bases; nucleotides outside the gene matches: 4. CDR1 MDHEN and CDR2 SYDVKM come from the germline V gene.

The V gene is TRBV28, the J gene TRBJ2-2, with D tentatively TRBD1 (5 bases). The V and J ends lost 6 bases and 0 bases respectively, with 8 bases between them. Germline V gives CDR1 MDHEN, CDR2 SYDVKM. The CDR3 loop spans 14 amino acids. The CDR3 spells CASSMTANTGELFF. CDR3 DNA sequence: TGTGCCAGCAGCATGACAGCGAACACCGGGGAGCTGTTTTTT.

The genes are TRBV9 and TRBJ1-2; 10 bases line up with TRBD1. Germline loops: CDR1 SGDLS, CDR2 YYNGEE. Germline trimming cut 4 bases from V and 8 bases from J; bases unmatched to any gene: 5. This CDR3 contains 13 residues. The chain's CDR3 is CASSLTGGGGYTF. The CDR3 DNA is TGTGCCAGCAGCCTGACAGGGGGCGGAGGCTACACCTTC.

The chain has TRBV2 and TRBJ2-3, with a tentative D call TRBD1 (5 bases). Deletions cut 10 bases from V and 2 bases from J, with 7 bases between. The CDR3 covers 11 residues. Germline CDR1 is SNHLY and CDR2 is FYNNEI. CDR3 protein: CATGNTDTQYF. In DNA form, the CDR3 reads TGTGCCACAGGGAACACAGATACGCAGTATTTT.

V and J are TRBV9 and TRBJ1-5; TRBD1 is a possible D gene (5 bases). V lost 4 bases and J 5 bases, leaving 10 bases between the germline ends. This CDR3 has 13 amino acids. CDR1 and CDR2 from the germline V gene are SGDLS and YYNGEE. The CDR3 loop reads CASSPQGDQPQHF. The CDR3 DNA is TGTGCCAGCAGCCCCCAGGGCGATCAGCCCCAGCATTTT.

The rearrangement joins TRBV4-1 to TRBJ1-4; the D is unclear. Germline V gene sequence: CDR1 MGHRA, CDR2 YSYEKL. The V and J ends lost 4 bases and 0 bases respectively, with 9 bases between them. The length of the CDR3 is 15 residues. The chain's CDR3 is CASSRLRATNEKLFF. The CDR3 bases are TGCGCCAGCAGCCGCTTACGGGCAACTAATGAAAAACTGTTTTTT.

This clone has ten or more counts. The chain joins TRBV27 to TRBJ1-2, with 8 bases lining up with TRBD1. Germline lookup yields CDR1 MNHEY and CDR2 SMNVEV (reference sequence). Trimming at V came to 6 bases and at J to 2 bases, leaving 8 bases not matched to a gene. The CDR3 has 15 amino acids. CDR3 residues: CASRSWTGKNYGYTF. As DNA, the CDR3 is TGTGCCAGCAGATCCTGGACAGGGAAGAACTATGGCTACACCTTC.

This clone was found a few times. V and J are TRBV19 and TRBJ1-5; D perhaps matches TRBD1 (6 bases). Germline assignment: CDR1 LNHDA and CDR2 SQIVND (reference sequence). This CDR3 is 15 amino acids long. Trimming pared 3 bases from V and 3 bases from J, leaving 12 bases between. The CDR3 DNA reads as TGTGCCAGTAGTATCCGGACAGCCCCCAATCAGCCCCAGCATTTT. Amino acids: CASSIRTAPNQPQHF. The variable domain in full, with the rest retrieved from reference TRBV19 and TRBJ1-5, is DGGITQSPKYLFRKEGQNVTLSCEQNLNHDAMYWYRQDPGQGLRLIYYSQIVNDFQKGDIAEGYSVSREKKESFPLTVTSAQKNPTAFYLCASSIRTAPNQPQHFGDGTRLSIL.

The chain is built from TRBV6-4 and TRBJ2-1; TRBD2 aligns across 11 bases. The CDR3 runs to 16 residues. V was clipped by 2 bases and J by 3 bases; unmatched bases: 3. Germline V gives CDR1 MRHNA, CDR2 SNTAGT. CDR3 amino acids: CASSDRGLADYNEQFF. The CDR3 DNA reads as TGTGCCAGCAGTGACCGGGGACTAGCGGACTACAATGAGCAGTTCTTC.

The CDR3 spells CASSQFFGSGSETQYF. CDR3 sequence (DNA): TGTGCCAGCAGCCAATTTTTTGGTAGCGGGAGTGAGACCCAGTACTTC. The V and J genes are TRBV3-1 (or the pseudogene TRBV3-2) and TRBJ2-5; 9 nucleotides line up with TRBD2. The CDR3 sequence is 16 residues long. Germline-derived CDR1 and CDR2 are LGHDT and YNNKEL (reference sequence). The J segment lost 5 bases and the V segment lost 2 bases, leaving 9 bases of the junction unmatched.

The V call is TRBV7-2, the J call TRBJ2-1; unclear D gene. Germline assignment: CDR1 SGHTA and CDR2 FQGNSA. The CDR3 runs 13 residues. Trimming left V 5 bases short and J 6 bases short, with 11 bases between. CDR3 protein: CASSSGLGNEQFF. The CDR3 coding sequence is TGTGCCAGCAGCAGTGGCCTAGGCAATGAGCAGTTCTTC.

In this sample, this clone turned up a few times. This sequence joins TRBV5-1 and TRBJ1-3, with D hard to call. Trimming took off 4 bases at V and 4 bases at J, with 9 bases between the two ends. The CDR3 runs to 13 residues. Germline values: CDR1 SGHRS, CDR2 YFSETQ. The CDR3 sequence: CASSQEAGNTIYF. For the CDR3, the DNA is TGCGCCAGCAGCCAAGAAGCGGGAAACACCATATATTTT.

The V gene is TRBV12-5, the J gene TRBJ2-2; 8 bases align to TRBD1. The CDR3 consists of 14 residues. V shed 1 base and J 6 bases; nucleotides not matched to a gene: 1. The germline V gene has CDR1 LGHNT and CDR2 FRNRAP. The CDR3 coding sequence is TGTGCTAGTGGTTTGGCGGGACAGGCCGGGGAGCTGTTTTTT. It yields the protein CASGLAGQAGELFF.

This clone was detected only once. The V and J genes are TRBV7-2 and TRBJ2-3; tentative D call: TRBD2 (5 bases). V was trimmed by 1 base and J by 0 bases, leaving 8 bases between them. Germline CDR1 reads SGHTA; CDR2 reads FQGNSA. There are 15 residues in the CDR3. The CDR3 DNA sequence: TGTGCCAGCAGCTTAGGGGGAGTTAGCACAGATACGCAGTATTTT. It is translated as CASSLGGVSTDTQYF. The full variable domain, with the rest looked up from reference TRBV7-2 and TRBJ2-3, is GAGVSQSPSNKVTEKGKDVELRCDPISGHTALYWYRQSLGQGLEFLIYFQGNSAPDKSGLPSDRFSAERTGGSVSTLTIQRTQQEDSAVYLCASSLGGVSTDTQYFGPGTRLTVL.